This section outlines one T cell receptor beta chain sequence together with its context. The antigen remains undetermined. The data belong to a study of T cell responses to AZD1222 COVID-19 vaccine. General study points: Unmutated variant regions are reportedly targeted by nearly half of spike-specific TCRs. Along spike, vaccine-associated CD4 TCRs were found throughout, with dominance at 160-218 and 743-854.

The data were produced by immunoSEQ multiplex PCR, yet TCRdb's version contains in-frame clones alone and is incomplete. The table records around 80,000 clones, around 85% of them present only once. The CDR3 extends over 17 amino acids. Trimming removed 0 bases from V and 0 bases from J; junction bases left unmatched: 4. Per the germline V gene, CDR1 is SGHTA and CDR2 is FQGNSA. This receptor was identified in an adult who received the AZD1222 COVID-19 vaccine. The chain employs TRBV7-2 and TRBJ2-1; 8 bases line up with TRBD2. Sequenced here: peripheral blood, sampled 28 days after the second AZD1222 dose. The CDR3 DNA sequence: TGTGCCAGCAGCTTAGCAGCGGGGGACTACTCCTACAATGAGCAGTTCTTC. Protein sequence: CASSLAAGDYSYNEQFF.